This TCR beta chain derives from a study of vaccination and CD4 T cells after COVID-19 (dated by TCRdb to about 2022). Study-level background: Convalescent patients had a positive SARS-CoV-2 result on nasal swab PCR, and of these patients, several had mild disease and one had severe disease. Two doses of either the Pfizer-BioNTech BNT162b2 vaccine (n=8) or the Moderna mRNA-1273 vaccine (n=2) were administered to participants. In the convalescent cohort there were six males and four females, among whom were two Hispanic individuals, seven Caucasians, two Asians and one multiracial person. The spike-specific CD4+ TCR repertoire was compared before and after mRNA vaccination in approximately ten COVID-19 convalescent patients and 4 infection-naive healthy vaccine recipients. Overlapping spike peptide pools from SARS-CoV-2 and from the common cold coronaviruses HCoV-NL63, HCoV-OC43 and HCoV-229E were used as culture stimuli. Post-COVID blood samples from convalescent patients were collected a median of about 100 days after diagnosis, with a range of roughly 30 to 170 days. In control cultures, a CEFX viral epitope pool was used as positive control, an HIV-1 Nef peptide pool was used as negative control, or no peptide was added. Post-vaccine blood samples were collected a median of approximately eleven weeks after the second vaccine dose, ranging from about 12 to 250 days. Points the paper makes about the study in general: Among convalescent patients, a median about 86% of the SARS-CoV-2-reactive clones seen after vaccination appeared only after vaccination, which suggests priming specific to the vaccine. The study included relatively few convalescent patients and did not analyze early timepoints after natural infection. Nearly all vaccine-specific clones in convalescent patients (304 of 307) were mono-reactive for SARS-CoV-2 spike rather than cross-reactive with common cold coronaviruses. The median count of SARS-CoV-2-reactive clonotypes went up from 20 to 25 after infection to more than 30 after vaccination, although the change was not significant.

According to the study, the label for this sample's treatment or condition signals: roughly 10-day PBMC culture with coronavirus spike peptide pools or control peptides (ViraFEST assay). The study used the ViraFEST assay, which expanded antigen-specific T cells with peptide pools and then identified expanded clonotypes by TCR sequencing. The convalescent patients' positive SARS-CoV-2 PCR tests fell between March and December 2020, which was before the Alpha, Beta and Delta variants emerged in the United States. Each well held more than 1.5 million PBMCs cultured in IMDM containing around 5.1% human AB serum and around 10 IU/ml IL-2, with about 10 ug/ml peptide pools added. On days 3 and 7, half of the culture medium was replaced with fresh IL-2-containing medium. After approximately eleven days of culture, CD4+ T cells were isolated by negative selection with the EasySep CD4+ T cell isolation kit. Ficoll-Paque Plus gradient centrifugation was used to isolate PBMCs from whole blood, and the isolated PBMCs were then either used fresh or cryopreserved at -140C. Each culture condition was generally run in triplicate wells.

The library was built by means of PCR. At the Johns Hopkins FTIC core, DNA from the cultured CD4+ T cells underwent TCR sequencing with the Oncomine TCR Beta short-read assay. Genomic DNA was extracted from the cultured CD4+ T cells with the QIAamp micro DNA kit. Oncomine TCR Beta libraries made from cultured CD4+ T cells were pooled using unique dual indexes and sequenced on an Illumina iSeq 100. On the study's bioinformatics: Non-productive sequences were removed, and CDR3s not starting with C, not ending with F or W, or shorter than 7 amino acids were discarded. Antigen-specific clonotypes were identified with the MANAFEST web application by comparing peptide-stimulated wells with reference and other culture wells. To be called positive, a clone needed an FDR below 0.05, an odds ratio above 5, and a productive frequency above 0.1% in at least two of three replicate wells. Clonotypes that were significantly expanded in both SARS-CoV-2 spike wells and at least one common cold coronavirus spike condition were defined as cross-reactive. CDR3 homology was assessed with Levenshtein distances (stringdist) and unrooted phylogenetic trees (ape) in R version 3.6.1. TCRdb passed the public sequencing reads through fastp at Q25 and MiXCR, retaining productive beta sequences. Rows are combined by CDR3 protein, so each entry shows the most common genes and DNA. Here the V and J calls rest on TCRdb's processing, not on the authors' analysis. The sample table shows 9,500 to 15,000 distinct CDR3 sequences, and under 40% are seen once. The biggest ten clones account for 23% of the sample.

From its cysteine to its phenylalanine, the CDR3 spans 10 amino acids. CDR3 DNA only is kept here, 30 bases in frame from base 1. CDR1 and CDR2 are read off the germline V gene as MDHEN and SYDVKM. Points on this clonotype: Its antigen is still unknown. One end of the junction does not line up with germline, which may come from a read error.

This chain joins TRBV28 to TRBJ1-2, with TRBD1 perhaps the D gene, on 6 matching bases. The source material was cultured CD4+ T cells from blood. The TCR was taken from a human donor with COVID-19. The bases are TGTGCCACCCTCCGGCAGGGGCCTCTCTTC. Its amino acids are CATLRQGPLF.